The subject of this entry is one T cell receptor beta chain. What antigen it recognizes has not been identified. No qualities accompany the bases; no much larger clone lies one base away. The sample's treatment or condition label is to be understood as: around 19 received Ad26.COV2.S at low or high dose, single or two shots; 5 received placebo; per-sample allocation not given. For vaccine and placebo recipients, the sequenced repertoires came from samples collected on day 63 after the first injection. Between 29 July and 7 August 2020, Cohort 1b enrolled fewer than 30 adults aged 18-55 years at one site in Boston, USA. Ad26.COV2.S consisted of a replication-incompetent adenovirus type 26 vector by which a prefusion-stabilized SARS-CoV-2 spike protein from the original Wuhan strain was expressed. The immunoSEQ Assay was used to sequence TCRbeta CDR3 regions. After extraction, genomic DNA underwent amplification by bias-controlled multiplex PCR, followed by high-throughput sequencing. On the study's bioinformatics: Collapsing and filtering of sequences were performed to quantify the absolute abundance of each unique TCRbeta CDR3 region. T cell fraction was estimated by normalization of TCRbeta template counts to usable DNA, with usable DNA being measured through amplification of reference genes present in all nucleated cells. Repertoire TCRs were annotated as SARS-CoV-2-specific by exact matching of V gene, CDR3 amino acid sequence and J gene to a known reactive TCR set. The reference SARS-CoV-2 TCR set came from MIRA and was filtered for enrichment in COVID-19-positive ImmuneCODE repertoires, removing public or cross-reactive TCRs. Using the MIRA antigens, annotated TCRs were further analysed by specific ORF or by position within an ORF. Depth was the summed frequency of annotated unique rearrangements, while breadth was defined as annotated unique rearrangements over total unique productive rearrangements. Two-sided Wilcoxon rank-sum tests were used to compare TCR breadth between groups. Imported from immuneACCESS, the table was reduced by TCRdb to in-frame sequences with V and J called. These copies leave out some clones; in studies compared against another copy, an unresolved V gene accounts for under half, and the cause of the remainder is not known. V, J and clone size were drawn from that table, and D and trimming were deduced from the DNA. The sample records approximately 460,000 clones, 89% of which are singletons. The leading ten clones occupy roughly 1.7% of the sample.

This sample was taken from a study of Ad26.COV2.S vaccination and SARS-CoV-2 variants (dated by TCRdb to about 2021). For the wider study: Vaccine-arm donors were drawn from COV1001, a multicentre, randomized, double-blind, placebo-controlled phase I-IIa trial of Ad26.COV2.S in healthy adults. Ad26.COV2.S was given intramuscularly at 5x10^10 or 1x10^11 viral particles, as a single shot or as two shots 56 days apart. The specificity and breadth of SARS-CoV-2-reactive T cell receptors after Ad26.COV2.S vaccination were assessed by TCRbeta repertoire sequencing. The TCR-sequenced set comprised approximately 32 samples: approximately 19 Ad26.COV2.S vaccine recipients, 5 placebo recipients and 8 SARS-CoV-2 convalescent individuals. Trial participants were randomized into five groups of five: low-dose or high-dose Ad26.COV2.S given once or twice, or placebo on both occasions. Investigators remained blinded to trial group allocation during experiments and outcome assessment. Study-wide conclusions, independent of this receptor: Comparing responses between vaccine doses or regimens was not something the study was powered to do. Vaccine and placebo recipients had similar non-spike TCR breadth, a finding consistent with the vaccine containing only spike. After vaccination, spike-specific CD8+ and CD4+ T cell responses were reported to show substantial breadth. Higher spike-specific TCR breadth was observed in Ad26.COV2.S recipients than in placebo recipients (P = 0.0014). According to the authors, total T cell responses may have been underestimated by the TCR breadth and depth analyses.

The CDR3, from cysteine to phenylalanine, totals 15 residues. CDR3 DNA is the only sequence kept; it has 45 bases, read in frame from the first base. V is reduced by 3 bases and J by 0 bases, leaving a spacing of 12 bases between them. CDR1 and CDR2, per the germline V gene, are MNHEY and SVGAGI. The chain employs TRBV6-5 and TRBJ2-7; the D gene is possibly TRBD2, with 6 bases matching. This TCR came from a person aged 18-60 years who received the Ad26.COV2.S COVID-19 vaccine or a placebo. The sample in question was peripheral blood, obtained in a trial of Ad26.COV2.S vaccine versus placebo. The DNA sequence is given as TGTGCCAGCAGTTATACGGGGCGGGACTCCTACGAGCAGTACTTC. This translates into CASSYTGRDSYEQYF.